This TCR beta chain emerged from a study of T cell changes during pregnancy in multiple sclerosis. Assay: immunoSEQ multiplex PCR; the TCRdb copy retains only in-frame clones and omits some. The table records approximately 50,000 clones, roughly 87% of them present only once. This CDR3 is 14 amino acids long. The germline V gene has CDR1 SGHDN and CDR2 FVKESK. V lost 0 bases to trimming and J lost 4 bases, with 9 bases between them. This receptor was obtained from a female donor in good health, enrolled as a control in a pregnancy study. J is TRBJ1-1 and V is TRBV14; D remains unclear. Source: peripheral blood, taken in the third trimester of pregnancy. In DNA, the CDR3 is TGTGCCAGCAGCCAAGATCTTCGGGTCACTGAAGCTTTCTTT. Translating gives CASSQDLRVTEAFF.